One T cell receptor beta chain is described in this entry. Coverage ceases 3 residues before the CDR3 finishes, and the germline J gene fills in the end. This sample is drawn from a study of Tregs in tolerant kidney transplant recipients. CDR1 is SGHRS and CDR2 is YFSETQ in the germline V gene. With V trimmed by 4 bases and J by 4 bases, 2 bases remained unmatched. This CDR3 has 14 residues. Profiling relied on immunoSEQ multiplex PCR, and the TCRdb table lists in-frame clones only, not all of them. The repertoire table contains around 30,000 clones. Related graft donors supplied nonmyeloablative bone marrow transplants, and mixed chimerism was transient.

The chain couples TRBV5-1 to TRBJ2-3, with TRBD1 matching over 11 bases. The source was CD4+ T cells from blood (PBMCs), collected 24 months after the transplant. This sequence originates from a human patient who received a combined kidney and bone marrow transplant. Some T cells may have come from the graft donor. CDR3 in amino acids: CASSRDRGADTQYF. The sequenced part of the CDR3 DNA is TGCGCCAGCAGCAGGGACAGGGGGGCAGATACG.